This T cell receptor beta chain was identified during a study of PD-L1 blockade in urothelial cancer. Study details: Among blood samples, the median T cell count was some 140,000.

The assay was immunoSEQ multiplex PCR, and TCRdb's table has in-frame clones only and misses some. Of 70,000 or so clones listed, around 80% are singletons. CDR1 and CDR2 (germline): LNHDA, SQIVND (reference sequence). The CDR3 consists of 14 residues. Trimming took off 8 bases at V and 4 bases at J, with 15 bases between the two ends. Patients were living with locally advanced or metastatic urothelial carcinoma. The source of this sequence is a man in his sixties or seventies with urothelial cancer. This specimen was PBMCs, taken around atezolizumab (anti-PD-L1) treatment. V usage is TRBV19 and J usage is TRBJ1-3, with a tentative D call TRBD1 (6 bases). Here the CDR3 reads CASGGPGTGNTIYF. CDR3 in DNA: TGTGCCAGTGGGGGCCCGGGCACCGGAAACACCATATATTTT.